These 29 T cell receptor beta chains came from one sample sequenced in a study of PD-1 blockade in classical Hodgkin lymphoma. The protocol was immunoSEQ multiplex PCR, while the TCRdb copy is restricted to in-frame clones and leaves out a portion. The data show about 93,000 clones, roughly 81% seen once. With no exception, relapse followed autologous stem cell transplantation in all patients, and brentuximab vedotin exposure varied. The starting material was peripheral blood mononuclear cells (PBMCs), obtained before the second cycle of nivolumab. These receptors came from a human donor with classical Hodgkin lymphoma.

The chain carries TRBV6-1 and TRBJ1-1; D gene uncertain. V was clipped by 2 bases and J by 1 base, with 14 bases between them. The CDR3 has 16 residues. Germline loops: CDR1 MNHNS, CDR2 SASEGT. The CDR3 loop reads CASSENFGIGNTEAFF. DNA for the CDR3: TGTGCCAGCAGTGAAAATTTCGGGATTGGGAACACTGAAGCTTTCTTT.

V and J are TRBV5-1 and TRBJ2-6, with D tentatively TRBD1 (5 bases). Germline assignment: CDR1 SGHRS and CDR2 YFSETQ. This CDR3 has 15 amino acids. Trimming pared 4 bases from V and 6 bases from J, leaving 14 bases between. CDR3 protein: CASSGAGYKANVLTF. The CDR3 bases are TGCGCCAGCAGCGGGGCCGGGTATAAGGCCAACGTCCTGACTTTC.

As for this clone: A read error may produce the germline difference seen at one junction end. The chain combines TRBV6-6 with TRBJ2-2; D may be TRBD1 (5 bases). The CDR3 contains 12 residues. The germline V gene has CDR1 MNHNY and CDR2 SVGAGI (reference sequence). The CDR3 loop is CAISVQGIGLFF. In DNA form, the CDR3 reads TGTGCCATCAGTGTCCAGGGAATCGGGCTGTTTTTT.

The chain employs TRBV28 and TRBJ1-4, with D maybe TRBD1 (5 bases). V shed 4 bases and J shed 6 bases, with 18 bases lying between them. CDR1 and CDR2 (germline): MDHEN, SYDVKM. This CDR3 is 16 amino acids long. The CDR3 bases are TGTGCCAGCAGTTCGATAGCCGGGACGGGGGATGAAAAACTGTTTTTT. Protein sequence: CASSSIAGTGDEKLFF.

The rearrangement links TRBV7-2 to TRBJ2-7; tentative D call: TRBD1 (7 bases). This CDR3 is built from 16 residues. Per germline, CDR1 SGHTA and CDR2 FQGNSA. Trimming removed 1 base at V and 3 bases at J, with 16 bases between. This CDR3 is CASSLGMAGGIYEQYF. The CDR3 region has the DNA TGTGCCAGCAGCTTAGGTATGGCAGGGGGGATCTACGAGCAGTACTTC.

This clone was picked up one time. This chain uses TRBV7-9 with TRBJ2-1, with no clear D. Trimming took off 0 bases at V and 8 bases at J, with 2 bases between the two ends. This CDR3 has 11 amino acids. Germline CDR1 reads SEHNR; CDR2 reads FQNEAQ (reference sequence). The CDR3 spells CASSLAHEQFF. The CDR3 coding sequence is TGTGCCAGCAGCTTAGCTCATGAGCAGTTCTTC. Full variable domain (outside the CDR3, taken from reference TRBV7-9 and TRBJ2-1): DTGVSQNPRHKITKRGQNVTFRCDPISEHNRLYWYRQTLGQGPEFLTYFQNEAQLEKSRLLSDRFSAERPKGSFSTLEIQRTEQGDSAMYLCASSLAHEQFFGPGTRLTVL.

V and J are TRBV2 and TRBJ1-5; 10 nucleotides agree with TRBD1. The CDR3 totals 16 residues. Germline loops: CDR1 SNHLY, CDR2 FYNNEI. The trim removed 6 bases at V and 4 bases at J, leaving 9 bases unmatched. The chain's CDR3 is CASRLTGTGANQPQHF. In DNA, the CDR3 is TGTGCCAGCAGACTAACCGGGACAGGGGCGAATCAGCCCCAGCATTTT. The complete variable domain, with remaining parts taken from reference TRBV2 and TRBJ1-5, reads EPEVTQTPSHQVTQMGQEVILRCVPISNHLYFYWYRQILGQKVEFLVSFYNNEISEKSEIFDDQFSVERPDGSNFTLKIRSTKLEDSAMYFCASRLTGTGANQPQHFGDGTRLSIL.

This chain uses TRBV10-3 with TRBJ2-2, with D tentatively TRBD2 (6 bases). The CDR3 spans 16 residues. CDR1 is ENHRY and CDR2 is SYGVKD in the germline V gene. V lost 4 bases and J lost 7, with 19 bases in between. The CDR3 spells CAISVGGGPMSGELFF. CDR3 DNA: TGTGCCATCAGTGTGGGGGGTGGCCCCATGAGCGGGGAGCTGTTTTTT.

V usage is TRBV4-3 and J usage is TRBJ2-1; D tentatively reads TRBD1 or TRBD2 (6 bases each). Germline values: CDR1 LGHNA, CDR2 YSLEER. V lost 1 base and J 7 bases, leaving 20 bases between the germline ends. CDR3 length: 17 residues. CDR3 nucleotides: TGCGCCAGCAGCCAAGCTCTTGCGCGAGGGGGGATTAATGAGCAGTTCTTC. This codes for CASSQALARGGINEQFF.

The chain couples TRBV28 to TRBJ1-5; D unresolved. CDR3 length equals 13 residues. The ends were cut back, 4 bases at V and 1 base at J, with 5 bases in the middle. Germline CDR1 reads MDHEN; CDR2 reads SYDVKM. DNA of the CDR3: TGTGCCAGCAGTTCCCGCAGCAATCAGCCCCAGCATTTT. It specifies CASSSRSNQPQHF.

V gene TRBV19 combines with J gene TRBJ2-5, with 11 bases aligning to TRBD2. Germline CDR1 and CDR2: LNHDA and SQIVND (reference sequence). J lost 2 bases, V lost 6 bases, and 8 bases had no gene match. The CDR3 length is 16 residues. The CDR3, as DNA: TGTGCCAGTAGCCCCGTAGCGGGAGGGCCTCAAGAGACCCAGTACTTC. Protein: CASSPVAGGPQETQYF. Filled out from reference TRBV19 and TRBJ2-5, the complete variable domain reads DGGITQSPKYLFRKEGQNVTLSCEQNLNHDAMYWYRQDPGQGLRLIYYSQIVNDFQKGDIAEGYSVSREKKESFPLTVTSAQKNPTAFYLCASSPVAGGPQETQYFGPGTRLLVL.

Notes on this clone: The sample has other DNA sequences that encode this CDR3 too. The chain joins TRBV5-1 to TRBJ2-7; D unresolved. Germline V gene sequence: CDR1 SGHRS, CDR2 YFSETQ. V gave up 4 bases and J gave up 3 bases, with 5 bases separating them. This CDR3 is 11 amino acids long. Here the CDR3 DNA reads TGCGCCAGCAGCCGAGGCTACGAGCAGTACTTC. Translated, it gives CASSRGYEQYF. Full variable domain (outside the CDR3, taken from reference TRBV5-1 and TRBJ2-7): KAGVTQTPRYLIKTRGQQVTLSCSPISGHRSVSWYQQTPGQGLQFLFEYFSETQRNKGNFPGRFSGRQFSNSRSEMNVSTLELGDSALYLCASSRGYEQYFGPGTRLTVT.

This clone was counted only a few times. The V gene is TRBV10-3, the J gene TRBJ1-2; no clear D. Trimming shortened V by 0 bases and J by 5 bases, and 7 bases separated the two germline ends. The CDR3 totals 13 residues. From germline, CDR1 is ENHRY and CDR2 SYGVKD. CDR3 DNA sequence: TGTGCCATCAGTGAGTCTAGAGAATATGGCTACACCTTC. Protein product: CAISESREYGYTF.

This chain connects TRBV10-2 to TRBJ2-7; TRBD1 is a possible D gene (6 bases). Trimming stripped 6 bases from V and 7 bases from J, with 19 bases between. From germline, CDR1 is WSHSY and CDR2 SAAADI. The CDR3 is made up of 14 amino acids. DNA for the CDR3: TGCGCCAGCAGCCTACAGGGAACTCAGGGGGAGCAGTACTTC. The encoded protein is CASSLQGTQGEQYF.

The V and J genes are TRBV28 and TRBJ2-7; unclear D gene. Deletions cut 3 bases from V and 9 bases from J, with 12 bases between. This CDR3 contains 12 residues. The V gene's germline CDR1 is MDHEN and CDR2 SYDVKM. The DNA for the CDR3 is TGTGCCAGCAGTTTCCCCCTGGGTCTGCAGTACTTC. Translating gives CASSFPLGLQYF.

This sequence joins TRBV19 and TRBJ1-1, with 8 bases aligning to TRBD1. In germline, CDR1 is LNHDA, CDR2 SQIVND (reference sequence). Trimming removed 5 bases from V and 6 bases from J; junction bases left unmatched: 8. The CDR3 is 14 amino acids. The CDR3 nucleotides read TGTGCCAGTAGTCGTACAGGGGGTGACTCTGAAGCTTTCTTT. Amino acid sequence: CASSRTGGDSEAFF.

The J gene is TRBJ2-1, the V gene TRBV11-2, with D perhaps matching TRBD2 (6 bases). This CDR3 region has 14 residues. Germline CDR1 SGHAT, CDR2 FQNNGV. V lost 1 base and J lost 9, with 13 bases in between. This CDR3 reads CASSLGARRGEQFF. The CDR3 bases are TGTGCCAGCAGCTTAGGCGCCCGGAGGGGTGAGCAGTTCTTC.

The chain employs TRBV28 and TRBJ2-7, with 11 bases that match TRBD2. CDR1 and CDR2 (germline): MDHEN, SYDVKM. CDR3 length: 16 amino acids. V was pared by 2 bases and J by 3 bases, with 6 bases of the junction left unmatched. This CDR3 is CASSLPLAGGVYEQYF. CDR3 DNA sequence: TGTGCCAGCAGTTTACCGCTAGCGGGAGGCGTCTACGAGCAGTACTTC.

This sequence joins TRBV7-2 and TRBJ1-2; TRBD1 agrees at 10 bases. J gave up 7 bases and V 6 bases, and 14 bases lay outside the gene matches. Germline V CDR1 and CDR2: SGHTA, FQGNSA. The CDR3 totals 16 residues. The CDR3 loop reads CASRTSGTGVVGGYTF. CDR3 nucleotide sequence: TGTGCCAGCAGAACCTCCGGGACAGGGGTAGTGGGTGGCTACACCTTC.

The gene calls are TRBV7-3 and TRBJ2-3; TRBD2 aligns across 9 bases. CDR1 and CDR2 (germline): SGHTA, FQGTGA. The CDR3 runs to 19 residues. With V trimmed by 4 bases and J by 3 bases, 17 bases remained unmatched. CDR3 sequence: CASSSGLASGLGGTDTQYF. Here the CDR3 DNA reads TGTGCCAGCAGCTCTGGACTAGCGTCCGGATTAGGTGGGACAGATACGCAGTATTTT.

This chain connects TRBV19 to TRBJ2-3, with 7 bases that match TRBD1. J was trimmed by 3 bases and V by 5 bases; bases with no gene match: 5. CDR1 LNHDA and CDR2 SQIVND come from the germline V gene (reference sequence). CDR3 length: 14 amino acids. The CDR3 coding sequence is TGTGCCAGTAGTGGGACAGAGGATACAGATACGCAGTATTTT. Amino acid sequence: CASSGTEDTDTQYF.

The rearrangement links TRBV19 to TRBJ2-2; 8 bases are a match to TRBD1. V dropped 8 bases and J dropped 7; count of bases not matched to a gene: 15. Germline V gene sequence: CDR1 LNHDA, CDR2 SQIVND (reference sequence). The CDR3 has 16 amino acids. The CDR3 protein is CASEAWQGARVGELFF. CDR3 nucleotides: TGTGCCAGTGAGGCGTGGCAGGGGGCGCGGGTCGGGGAGCTGTTTTTT.

The chain has TRBV6-1 and TRBJ2-3, with 14 bases lining up with TRBD2. J gave up 4 bases and V 8 bases, and 2 bases lay outside the gene matches. This CDR3 spans 14 amino acids. The germline V gene encodes CDR1 MNHNS and CDR2 SASEGT. The CDR3 DNA is TGTGCCAGCCAGGGACTAGCGGGAGCAGATACGCAGTATTTT. This gives the protein CASQGLAGADTQYF.

J is TRBJ1-2 and V is TRBV5-5; no reliable D call. Trimming removed 0 bases from V and 5 bases from J, with 14 bases in between. CDR1 and CDR2 from the germline V gene are SGHKS and YYEKEE (reference sequence). The CDR3 loop spans 15 amino acids. The CDR3 is CASSLVLVPGYGYTF. The CDR3 DNA reads TGTGCCAGCAGCTTGGTTTTAGTGCCCGGATATGGCTACACCTTC.

The V and J genes are TRBV14 and TRBJ1-2; 7 nucleotides match TRBD1. CDR1 and CDR2 from the germline V gene are SGHDN and FVKESK. CDR3 length: 13 residues. After removal of 5 bases from V and 4 bases from J, the junction contained 4 bases not matched to a gene. CDR3 amino acids: CASSGQVSYGYTF. The DNA of the CDR3 is TGTGCCAGCAGCGGACAGGTTTCCTATGGCTACACCTTC.

V and J are TRBV7-7 and TRBJ2-5; D gene ambiguous. Germline V CDR1 and CDR2: SSHAT, FNYEAQ (reference sequence). Trimming left V 0 bases short and J 3 bases short, with 5 bases between. The CDR3 runs 13 residues. CDR3 coding DNA: TGTGCCAGCAGCTTAGCTAGGGAAGAGACCCAGTACTTC. This codes for CASSLAREETQYF.

This clone has a single count. The chain is built from TRBV7-9 and TRBJ2-7; 8 bases are a match to TRBD1. V shed 5 bases, J shed 7 bases, and the junction held 7 bases outside the gene matches. The CDR3 length is 13 residues. Germline values: CDR1 SEHNR, CDR2 FQNEAQ (reference sequence). The CDR3 protein is CASSPDRTGEQYF. CDR3 in DNA: TGTGCCAGCAGCCCCGATCGGACAGGGGAGCAGTACTTC.

The V and J genes are TRBV11-2 and TRBJ1-2; no definite D call. The length of the CDR3 is 14 residues. Germline V gene sequence: CDR1 SGHAT, CDR2 FQNNGV. V shed 6 bases and J shed 8 bases, with 19 bases lying between them. CDR3 DNA sequence: TGTGCCAGCAGTCCAGTCGCGGGGTGGGAAGGCTACACCTTC. Protein: CASSPVAGWEGYTF.

The chain couples TRBV5-1 to TRBJ1-1, with D perhaps TRBD1 (6 bases). Germline V gene sequence: CDR1 SGHRS, CDR2 YFSETQ. This CDR3 is built from 13 residues. The V and J ends lost 3 bases and 1 base respectively, with 7 bases between them. The CDR3 bases are TGCGCCAGCAGCTCGGGACAGAACACTGAAGCTTTCTTT. Translation gives CASSSGQNTEAFF.